This T cell receptor beta chain stems from a study of Tregs in tolerant kidney transplant recipients. The study, taken as a whole, reports: Tregs expanded with activated donor B cells seemed most donor-specific. No direct test of biological reproducibility was done here. Few patients were studied, so findings need validation in larger groups.

CD4+CD25+CD127- Tregs, CD4+CD25- non-Tregs, CD4 and CD8 cells were sorted. J gave up 7 bases and V 4 bases, and 8 bases lay outside the gene matches. This CDR3 region has 15 residues. Germline assignment: CDR1 SGHTA and CDR2 FQGNSA. Using immunoSEQ multiplex PCR, the repertoire was profiled, and TCRdb retains in-frame clones only, with some absent. The sample yields over 50,000 clones, 80% to 90% seen once. As regards this clone: Antigen unknown.

This TCR derives from a human donor in good health. The chain employs TRBV7-2 and TRBJ2-5; 11 bases are shared with TRBD2. Sample: CD4+ T cells from blood. CDR3 loop: CASSSASGRSGTQYF. The CDR3 DNA follows: TGTGCCAGCAGCTCTGCTAGCGGGAGGTCCGGGACCCAGTACTTC.